The subject of this entry is one T cell receptor beta chain. Its specificity is not known. As for time point: newly diagnosed GD, antithyroid drugs for less than 3 months. Extracted RNA from PBMCs served as the source of the TCR library. Both iRepertoire HTBI primers and Arm-PCR of CDR3 regions were used to build the TCR beta libraries. TCRdb used MiXCR to reprocess the multiplex PCR reads, holding one entry per CDR3 protein. Of 400,000 to 500,000 distinct CDR3 sequences in the sample, less than 20% were seen once. These data come from a study of regulatory T cells in long-lasting Graves disease. Whole-study context: Graves' patients diagnosed newly had used antithyroid drugs under 3 months. Whole-study findings and limits: Whereas nearly 1,000 public clonotypes were shared by new patients, persistent patients shared more, at around 2,700.

The same data also went into a second study, on T cells in Graves' hyperthyroidism and ophthalmopathy. Turning to that study: Stable Graves' hyperthyroidism denoted no ophthalmopathy progression over 18 months. Carried out on the TCR CDR3, a first-round RT-PCR used the HTBI primer set.

The source material was peripheral blood mononuclear cells (PBMCs), sampled at new diagnosis, from a patient treated with antithyroid drugs. The source of this sequence is a woman aged 18-30 years with Graves disease.

CDR3 sequence reads: CASSFRTGAATEAFF. Written as DNA, the CDR3 is TGTGCCAGCAGTTTTCGGACAGGGGCGGCCACTGAAGCTTTCTTT. The chain employs TRBV2 and TRBJ1-1; TRBD1 aligns across 9 bases. The junction had 8 bases not matched to a gene; V was cut back by 5 bases and J by 4 bases. The CDR3 is made up of 15 amino acids. Germline loops: CDR1 SNHLY, CDR2 FYNNEI. The complete variable domain, with remaining parts taken from reference TRBV2 and TRBJ1-1, reads EPEVTQTPSHQVTQMGQEVILRCVPISNHLYFYWYRQILGQKVEFLVSFYNNEISEKSEIFDDQFSVERPDGSNFTLKIRSTKLEDSAMYFCASSFRTGAATEAFFGQGTRLTVV.